This T cell receptor beta chain stems from a study of cytomegalovirus exposure and HLA in healthy donors. Study results and limitations: Some highly shared sequence variants likely arose as a pipeline artifact. Many donors carried some public TCRs, although rarity characterized most TCR sequences.

On this clone: What it recognizes is unknown.

PCR primers comprised 60 Vbeta and 13 Jbeta primers. Clones were sequenced by immunoSEQ multiplex PCR, and TCRdb holds only the in-frame ones, with some missing. Of fewer than 250,000 clones detected, more than 65% appear once; the ten largest clones hold 0.63%. At sampling all donors were nominally healthy, likely with unrecorded immune exposures. Per germline, CDR1 GTSNPN and CDR2 SVGIG (reference sequence). The CDR3 sequence is 14 residues long. The ends lost 1 base at V and 7 bases at J; junction bases unmatched: 5. This receptor was obtained from a man aged 18-30 years in good health and CMV-seronegative. Material: PBMCs. The rearrangement links TRBV30 to TRBJ2-1, with 9 bases that match TRBD1. This CDR3 is CAWSGGTGLNEQFF. CDR3 DNA sequence: TGTGCCTGGAGTGGGGGGACAGGGTTGAATGAGCAGTTCTTC.